The clone carrying this TCR beta chain was counted at least ten times. Its cognate antigen is unknown. The source of the sample is a study of T-cell reconstitution after alpha-beta-depleted transplantation in children. Broader study findings: Some patients showed high day-60 TCRbeta diversity, which derived from surviving recipient T cells and thymic progenitors. The authors attributed T-cell counts and diversity one year after transplant mostly to newly produced T cells.

This CDR3 spans 16 amino acids. V was clipped by 3 bases and J by 0 bases, with 12 bases between them. The germline gives CDR1 MDHEN, CDR2 SYDVKM. Unique molecular identifiers were incorporated into the prepared TCRbeta library. TCRdb re-derived calls from the PCR reads in MiXCR, one entry per CDR3 protein. Of 200,000 or so distinct CDR3 sequences listed, about 6% were seen once; the top ten hold just over 4.5%. The TCR comes from a girl less than two years old with combined immunodeficiency, due to receive a stem cell transplant. The rearrangement joins TRBV28 to TRBJ1-3; possible D gene TRBD1, 5 bases. Sequencing was performed on PBMCs, taken before TCRalphabeta/CD19-depleted stem cell transplant. CDR3 nucleotides: TGTGCCAGCAGTTTGGGGACGGCTAACTCTGGAAACACCATATATTTT. Protein: CASSLGTANSGNTIYF.